This T cell receptor beta chain was recorded in a study of blood T cell repertoires in COVID-19. Across the study: Samples of COVID-19 (acute and convalescent) were obtained from the United States, Italy and Spain.

Original analysis: By means of reference gene primer amplification, nucleated cell counts were estimated. Here immunoSEQ multiplex PCR was the method, and the copy in TCRdb shows in-frame clones only, minus some. That table furnishes V, J and clone size, whereas the DNA furnished D and trimming. The sample holds about 230,000 clones, around four fifths seen once. This CDR3 is 13 amino acids long. In germline, CDR1 is SGDLS, CDR2 YYNGEE. V was pared by 3 bases and J by 7 bases, with 10 bases between. This sequence joins TRBV9 and TRBJ1-4, with a tentative D call TRBD1 (5 bases). The sequence was collected from a woman aged 70 to 79 with active or convalescent COVID-19. Sequences were obtained from peripheral blood. This CDR3 reads CASSGGASEKLFF. The CDR3 DNA reads TGTGCCAGCAGCGGCGGGGCGAGTGAAAAACTGTTTTTT. Full variable domain (outside the CDR3, taken from reference TRBV9 and TRBJ1-4): DSGVTQTPKHLITATGQRVTLRCSPRSGDLSVYWYQQSLDQGLQFLIQYYNGEERAKGNILERFSAQQFPDLHSELNLSSLELGDSALYFCASSGGASEKLFFGSGTQLSVL.